These 2 T cell receptor beta chains came from one sample sequenced in a study of T cell repertoires in cytomegalovirus infection (dated by TCRdb to between 2017 and 2020). Per the publication, the treatment or condition label means: in vitro stimulation with specific CMV peptide epitopes to enrich CMV-specific T cells. Their antigen targets remain unknown. Data came from an Illumina HiSeq 1500. In-frame beta chains were kept once TCRdb had trimmed the public reads at Q25 with fastp and called clones with MiXCR. Rows are unified per CDR3 protein, each entry keeping the most common DNA and genes. This sample gives approximately 470,000 distinct CDR3 sequences in total; under 55% of them show up just once. The ten most abundant clones make up around 45% of the sample. The source was cultured PBMCs, collected from culture after CMV antigen stimulation. The source of these receptors is a human donor in good health (CMV status not recorded). Some clones in this sample may be carry-over from other donors' samples.

This clonotype was seen a few times. The chain is built from TRBV7-6 and TRBJ1-3; D not resolved. V lost 8 bases and J lost 0, with 5 bases in between. This CDR3 spans 12 amino acids. CDR1 and CDR2 (germline): SGHVS, FNYEAQ. CDR3 sequence (DNA): TGTGCCAGCCGCTACTCTGGAAACACCATATATTTT. Translation: CASRYSGNTIYF.

The chain is built from TRBV7-2 and TRBJ1-6; D is undetermined. The CDR3 covers 13 residues. The V gene's germline CDR1 is SGHTA and CDR2 FQGNSA. The V end was cut by 5 bases, the J end by 9 bases, with 11 bases between. In DNA form, the CDR3 reads TGTGCCAGCAGCCTTCAGCCAGGTTCACCCCTCCACTTT. It specifies CASSLQPGSPLHF.